This T cell receptor beta chain was recorded in a study of cytomegalovirus exposure and HLA in healthy donors. Whole-study findings and limits: At a 0.05 false discovery rate, a later analysis found around 15,000 TCR beta sequences to be associated with HLA alleles.

About this clone itself: What it binds is not known.

The primer mix had 60 Vbeta and 13 Jbeta primers. Only in-frame clones appear in the TCRdb table, and some are missing; sequencing was by immunoSEQ multiplex PCR. In the table there are some 130,000 clones, roughly 74% of which are singletons. V lost 5 bases, J lost 7 bases, and 18 bases lay in between. Germline V gene lookup returns CDR1 MDHEN and CDR2 SYDVKM. The CDR3 runs to 14 residues. The origin of this receptor is a male donor in good health and CMV-seronegative. This chain links TRBV28 with TRBJ2-7, with a possible D match to TRBD2 (6 bases). The sample comprised PBMCs. CDR3 DNA: TGTGCCAGCAGTGAGCTTGGTTTGGGAGGAGAGCAGTACTTC. Translation: CASSELGLGGEQYF.